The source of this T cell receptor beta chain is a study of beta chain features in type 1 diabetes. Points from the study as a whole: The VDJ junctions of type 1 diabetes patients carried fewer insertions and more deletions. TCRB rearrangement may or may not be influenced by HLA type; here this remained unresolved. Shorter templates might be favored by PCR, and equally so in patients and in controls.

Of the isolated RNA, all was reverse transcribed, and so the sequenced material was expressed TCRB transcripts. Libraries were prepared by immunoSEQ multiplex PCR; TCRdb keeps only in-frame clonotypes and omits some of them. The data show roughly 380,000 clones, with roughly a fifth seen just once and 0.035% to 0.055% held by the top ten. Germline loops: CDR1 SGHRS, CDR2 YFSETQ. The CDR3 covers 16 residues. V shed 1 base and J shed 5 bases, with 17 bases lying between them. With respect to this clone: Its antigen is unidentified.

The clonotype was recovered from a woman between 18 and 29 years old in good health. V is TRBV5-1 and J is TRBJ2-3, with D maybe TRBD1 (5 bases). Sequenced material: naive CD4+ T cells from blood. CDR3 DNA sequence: TGCGCCAGCAGCTTGTCGGGCAGGGATCCCCGAGATACGCAGTATTTT. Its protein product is CASSLSGRDPRDTQYF. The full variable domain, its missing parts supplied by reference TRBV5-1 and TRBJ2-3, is KAGVTQTPRYLIKTRGQQVTLSCSPISGHRSVSWYQQTPGQGLQFLFEYFSETQRNKGNFPGRFSGRQFSNSRSEMNVSTLELGDSALYLCASSLSGRDPRDTQYFGPGTRLTVL.